The 32 T cell receptor beta chains below come from one sample, sequenced in a study of tumor-infiltrating lymphocytes in glioblastoma multiforme. Three nested ARM-PCR rounds with V-beta and C-beta primers built TCRB libraries. TCRdb called the multiplex PCR reads again in MiXCR, with one record for every CDR3 protein. The data contain 8,500 to 9,500 distinct CDR3 sequences, about 79% of them singletons. Input material: brain tumor tissue. These receptors originate from a male donor with glioblastoma.

This clonotype counts as medium-sized. The chain is built from TRBV12-3 or TRBV12-4 and TRBJ2-7; 8 bases are a match to TRBD1. Germline trimming cut 6 bases from V and 4 bases from J; bases unmatched to any gene: 14. The CDR3 runs 16 residues. CDR3: CASSPGQGMGFYEQYF. The CDR3, as DNA: TGTGCCAGCAGCCCCGGACAGGGAATGGGGTTTTACGAGCAGTACTTC.

CDR3 coding DNA: TGCAGTGCTAGGGAACAGGTATGGACTGAAGCTTTCTTT. Translated, it gives CSAREQVWTEAFF. The V call is TRBV20-1, the J call TRBJ1-1, with D maybe TRBD1 (5 bases). The CDR3 loop spans 13 amino acids. V shed 3 bases and J shed 5 bases, with 13 bases lying between them. Germline V gene data show CDR1 as DFQATT and CDR2 as SNEGSKA (reference sequence).

The chain couples TRBV4-2 to TRBJ2-7; weak D call: TRBD1 (5 bases). Trimming took 0 bases from V and 6 from J, leaving 15 bases between them. The CDR3 runs to 15 residues. Germline V CDR1 and CDR2: LGHNA, YNFKEQ. CDR3 residues: CASSQDPYRLCEQYF. For the CDR3, the DNA is TGTGCCAGCAGCCAAGATCCGTACAGGCTATGCGAGCAGTACTTC.

V usage is TRBV12-3 or TRBV12-4 and J usage is TRBJ2-7, with 7 bases aligning to TRBD1. CDR3 length equals 15 residues. The CDR3 spells CRSSPGAGGSYEQYF. CDR3 DNA: TGTAGAAGCAGTCCCGGGGCAGGGGGCTCCTACGAGCAGTACTTC.

On this clonotype: A junction boundary mismatches the germline segment, possibly from a read error. The rearrangement links TRBV6-5 to TRBJ1-1, with unresolved D. Germline V CDR1 and CDR2: MNHEY, SVGAGI. The CDR3 contains 16 residues. CDR3 loop: CASSYTVAYMNTEAVF. CDR3 coding DNA: TGTGCCAGCAGTTACACCGTGGCCTACATGAACACTGAAGCTGTCTTT.

As concerns this clonotype: One end of the junction varies from germline; a read error may be responsible. V is TRBV29-1 and J is TRBJ1-2; D is uncertain. The V gene's germline CDR1 is SQVTM and CDR2 ANQGSEA. The CDR3 runs to 12 residues. The CDR3 region has the DNA TGCAACGTTGAACAGCTTACCTATGGCTACACCTTC. Protein product: CNVEQLTYGYTF.

This clonotype was picked up a small number of times. One junction end does not reproduce the germline sequence, and a read error may be involved. This chain connects TRBV11-2 to TRBJ2-2, with TRBD2 matching 7 bases. The CDR3 extends over 20 amino acids. Germline-derived CDR1 and CDR2 are SGHAT and FQNNGV. In DNA form, the CDR3 reads TGTGCCAGCACCCCCTCATTCGGCCAAGGGCTAGCGGTGAACACCGGGGAACTGTCTTTT. It specifies CASTPSFGQGLAVNTGELSF.

The J gene is TRBJ2-7, the V gene TRBV6-1; 8 bases are shared with TRBD1. Germline V gene sequence: CDR1 MNHNS, CDR2 SASEGT. V shed 4 bases and J 7 bases; nucleotides not matched to a gene: 12. The CDR3 spans 15 residues. The CDR3 DNA follows: TGTGCCAGCAGTGTTCCGGGGACAGGAACTGCGGAGCAGTACTTC. Protein: CASSVPGTGTAEQYF.

Concerning this clonotype itself: Its ends do not fully match the called genes, so a read error is possible. The rearrangement links TRBV6-1 to TRBJ2-1; 11 bases line up with TRBD2. This CDR3 region has 16 residues. From germline, CDR1 is MNHNS and CDR2 SASEGT. The CDR3 loop reads CAGRGRVAGGPYDQFF. The CDR3 nucleotides are TGTGCCGGTAGGGGCCGGGTAGCGGGAGGGCCATATGATCAGTTCTTC.

J is TRBJ1-2 and V is TRBV29-1, with unresolved D. The CDR3 totals 12 residues. V was cut by 7 bases and J by 8 bases, with 17 bases left in between. Germline V gene lookup returns CDR1 SQVTM and CDR2 ANQGSEA. The CDR3 sequence: CSATWKVGGYTF. In DNA form, the CDR3 reads TGCAGCGCTACATGGAAAGTGGGGGGCTACACCTTC.

As DNA, the CDR3 is TGTGCCAGCAGCGAAGGGCCTGACCGGGATGAAAAACTGTTTTTT. Translation gives CASSEGPDRDEKLFF. The chain uses TRBV4-2 and TRBJ1-4; no reliable D call. The length of the CDR3 is 15 residues. Trimming removed 5 bases from V and 6 bases from J, with 16 bases in between. The germline V gene has CDR1 LGHNA and CDR2 YNFKEQ.

A remark on this clonotype: A much larger clone differs by one base, so this may be a read error. The V and J genes are TRBV29-1 and TRBJ2-1; TRBD1 agrees at 7 bases. The CDR3 consists of 12 residues. The germline gives CDR1 SQVTM, CDR2 ANQGSEA. CDR3 in DNA: TGCAGCATTGAGGGACAGCCCAATGAGCAGTTCTTC. It is translated as CSIEGQPNEQFF.

As regards this clonotype: No conserved phenylalanine or tryptophan ends this CDR3, so it is likely a read error. V and J are TRBV11-1 and TRBJ1-2; D might be TRBD1 (6 bases). CDR3 size: 16 residues. Between the trimmed V and J ends, which lost 7 bases and 3 bases, there was a span of 21 bases. Germline V gene lookup returns CDR1 SGHAT and CDR2 FQDESV (reference sequence). The CDR3 DNA reads as TGTGCCAGCAAGGATCTCAGACAGGCGAATGACTATGGCTACACCCCC. Translating gives CASKDLRQANDYGYTP.

As to this clonotype: The junction departs from germline at one end; a sequencing error may be responsible. This chain joins TRBV10-2 and TRBJ2-3; D is perhaps TRBD1 (6 bases). The CDR3 totals 15 residues. Germline values: CDR1 WSHSY, CDR2 SAAADI. CDR3 coding DNA: TGCGACAGCAGTGAGGCAGGGGCCGGGGCAGATACCAAGTATTTT. Translation: CDSSEAGAGADTKYF.

V usage is TRBV6-1 and J usage is TRBJ2-1; D is uncertain. The CDR3 has 16 amino acids. The V end lost 2 bases, the J end lost 9 bases, and 20 bases lay between the germline ends. Germline V gene data show CDR1 as MNHNS and CDR2 as SASEGT. The CDR3 bases are TGTGCCAGCAGTGAAAGGCGCAAACCCATCCCCGCTGAGCAGTTCTTC. Translating it yields CASSERRKPIPAEQFF.

There are many counts of this clonotype. J is TRBJ2-1 and V is TRBV11-3; TRBD1 might be the D (5 bases). V lost 2 bases and J 4 bases, leaving 6 bases between the germline ends. This CDR3 spans 13 amino acids. Germline V gene data show CDR1 as SGHNT and CDR2 as YENEEA. In DNA form, the CDR3 reads TGTGCCAGCAGCTTAAGGACATACAATGAGCAGTTCTTC. This gives the protein CASSLRTYNEQFF.

In its sample, this clonotype was seen many times. The chain is built from TRBV20-1 and TRBJ1-3, with D possibly being TRBD1 (6 bases). V was clipped by 1 base and J by 0 bases, with 10 bases between them. In germline, CDR1 is DFQATT, CDR2 SNEGSKA (reference sequence). The CDR3 contains 15 residues. The CDR3 DNA is TGCAGTGCTAGAGTGGGGGGCCTCTCTGGAAACACCATATATTTT. Residues: CSARVGGLSGNTIYF.

As concerns this clonotype: A read error may produce the germline difference seen at one junction end. The chain has TRBV30 and TRBJ1-5, with D unresolved. CDR1 is GTSNPN, CDR2 SVGIG, per germline (reference sequence). The CDR3 totals 12 residues. CDR3 sequence: CEWSVGNQLQHF. The CDR3 nucleotides read TGTGAATGGAGTGTGGGTAATCAGCTCCAGCATTTT.

Points on this clonotype: Relative to the germline gene, one junction end is altered; a read error may explain this. This chain connects TRBV11-3 to TRBJ2-3; a weak D match, TRBD1 (5 bases). Germline loops: CDR1 SGHNT, CDR2 YENEEA. The CDR3 loop spans 12 amino acids. CDR3 region: CANSLGEDTRYF. The CDR3 region has the DNA TGTGCCAACAGTCTAGGGGAAGATACGCGGTATTTT.

The genes are TRBV20-1 and TRBJ2-3, with TRBD2 identical over 15 bases. The V gene's germline CDR1 is DFQATT and CDR2 SNEGSKA (reference sequence). CDR3 size: 20 residues. Germline trimming cut 3 bases from V and 0 bases from J; bases unmatched to any gene: 13. The CDR3 region is CSASRHGLAGGLSSTDTQYF. CDR3 bases: TGCAGTGCTAGTCGCCACGGACTAGCGGGAGGGCTGAGCAGCACAGATACGCAGTATTTT.

This chain connects TRBV20-1 to TRBJ2-3; 7 bases are a match to TRBD2. The ends lost 3 bases at V and 0 bases at J; junction bases unmatched: 21. This CDR3 has 20 residues. CDR1 and CDR2 (germline): DFQATT, SNEGSKA (reference sequence). The CDR3 DNA is TGCAGTGCTAGTCGCCCCGGACTTGCGGGAGCACCGAGAAGCACAGATACGCAGTATTTT. It encodes CSASRPGLAGAPRSTDTQYF.

This clonotype was seen only once. Sequence at one end of the junction differs from germline and may be a read error. The chain recombines TRBV11-2 with TRBJ2-1; D assignment may be TRBD1 or TRBD2 (6 bases each). CDR1 is SGHAT and CDR2 is FQNNGV in the germline V gene. This CDR3 is 16 amino acids long. For the CDR3, the DNA is TGTGTCAGCAGCTTAGCTGCCGGGGGCTCCTACATTGAGCAGTGCTTC. This sequence encodes CVSSLAAGGSYIEQCF.

Concerning this clonotype itself: A read error may account for a junction end that differs from germline. V usage is TRBV4-1 and J usage is TRBJ1-6; D is unclear. This CDR3 region has 15 residues. Per germline, CDR1 MGHRA and CDR2 YSYEKL. This CDR3 is CASQNLAPGVSPLHF. For the CDR3, the DNA is TGCGCCAGCCAAAACCTAGCACCTGGGGTTTCACCGCTCCACTTT.

This clonotype was counted between two and nine times. The chain couples TRBV10-3 to TRBJ1-4; TRBD1 aligns across 7 bases. Germline CDR1 and CDR2: ENHRY and SYGVKD. V lost 5 bases, J lost 4 bases, and 7 bases stayed unmatched. The CDR3 is 15 residues long. The CDR3 bases are TGTGCCATCAGTAGATCGACAGGGCTTAATGAAAAACTGTTTTTT. It translates to CAISRSTGLNEKLFF.

The V gene is TRBV20-1, the J gene TRBJ1-5, with D hard to call. CDR3 length: 12 amino acids. Per the germline V gene, CDR1 is DFQATT and CDR2 is SNEGSKA (reference sequence). The V gene lost 6 bases and the J gene lost 3 bases, with 9 bases spanning the gap. The CDR3 sequence: CSASRLNQPQHF. The CDR3 region has the DNA TGCAGTGCCTCGCGGCTCAATCAGCCCCAGCATTTT.

V usage is TRBV5-1 and J usage is TRBJ1-5; TRBD1 aligns across 8 bases. With V trimmed by 4 bases and J by 4 bases, 19 bases remained unmatched. Looked up from germline, CDR1 is SGHRS and CDR2 is YFSETQ. The CDR3 covers 19 residues. The CDR3 DNA reads as TGCGCCAGCAGCCAAGAACAGGGGGTTCGGCGAGCTCGGAATCAGCCCCAGCATTTT. Protein: CASSQEQGVRRARNQPQHF.

The V call is TRBV12-3 or TRBV12-4, the J call TRBJ2-5, with D possibly being TRBD2 (7 bases). The CDR3 has 13 amino acids. Trimming stripped 6 bases from V and 7 bases from J, with 15 bases between. CDR3 DNA: TGTGCCAGCAGGGGGGCAGCGGGACGGACCCAGTACTTC. Translating it yields CASRGAAGRTQYF.

Regarding this clonotype: The junction differs from germline at one of its ends, possibly a read error. The chain is built from TRBV24-1 and TRBJ2-2, with D possibly matching TRBD2 (6 bases). CDR3 length equals 16 residues. Germline V gene data show CDR1 as KGHDR and CDR2 as SFDVKD. CDR3 sequence reads: CATSEVWPTSTGGLFF. CDR3 DNA sequence: TGTGCCACCAGTGAGGTTTGGCCTACGAGCACCGGGGGGCTGTTTTTT.

J is TRBJ2-1 and V is TRBV6-1; TRBD1 matches at 11 bases. This CDR3 spans 15 amino acids. Germline CDR1 and CDR2: MNHNS and SASEGT. V lost 5 bases to trimming and J lost 7 bases; unmatched junction nucleotides: 7. CDR3 bases: TGTGCCAGCAGTAAACCGGGACAGGGGGGGAATGAGCAGTTCTTC. Translation gives CASSKPGQGGNEQFF.

CDR3 sequence: CASSQLQAPNQPQHF. Written as DNA, the CDR3 is TGCGCCAGCAGCCAACTACAGGCACCCAATCAGCCCCAGCATTTT. The chain has TRBV4-1 and TRBJ1-5; weak D call: TRBD1 (5 bases). The CDR3 has 15 residues. Germline CDR1 and CDR2: MGHRA and YSYEKL. Trimming stripped 2 bases from V and 3 bases from J, with 11 bases between.

On this clonotype itself: At one end, the junction sequence differs from germline, possibly due to a read error. CDR3 sequence: CSASRPVPAGGPSSTDTQYF. CDR3 sequence (DNA): TGCAGCGCTAGTCGCCCCGTACCAGCGGGAGGGCCGAGTAGCACAGATACGCAGTATTTT. The chain links TRBV20-1 to TRBJ2-3, with 10 bases aligning to TRBD2. CDR1 and CDR2 (germline): DFQATT, SNEGSKA (reference sequence). The CDR3 covers 20 residues.

The V call is TRBV11-2, the J call TRBJ2-6, with 7 bases identical to TRBD1. CDR1 is SGHAT, CDR2 FQNNGV, per germline. The CDR3 extends over 16 amino acids. After removal of 5 bases from V and 2 bases from J, the junction contained 6 bases not matched to a gene. This CDR3 reads CASSPIDRAGANVLTF. The CDR3 region has the DNA TGTGCCAGCAGCCCCATTGACAGGGCTGGGGCCAACGTCCTGACTTTC.